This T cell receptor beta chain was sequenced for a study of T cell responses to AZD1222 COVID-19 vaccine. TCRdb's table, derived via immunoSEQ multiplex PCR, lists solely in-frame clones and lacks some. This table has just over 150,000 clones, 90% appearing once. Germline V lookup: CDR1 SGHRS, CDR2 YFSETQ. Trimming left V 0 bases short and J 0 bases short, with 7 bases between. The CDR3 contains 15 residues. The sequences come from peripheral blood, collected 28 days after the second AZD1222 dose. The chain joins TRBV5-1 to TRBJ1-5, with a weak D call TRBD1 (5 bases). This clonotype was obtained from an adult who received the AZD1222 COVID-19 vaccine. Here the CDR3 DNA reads TGCGCCAGCAGCTTGGAGGGGTATAGCAATCAGCCCCAGCATTTT. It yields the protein CASSLEGYSNQPQHF.